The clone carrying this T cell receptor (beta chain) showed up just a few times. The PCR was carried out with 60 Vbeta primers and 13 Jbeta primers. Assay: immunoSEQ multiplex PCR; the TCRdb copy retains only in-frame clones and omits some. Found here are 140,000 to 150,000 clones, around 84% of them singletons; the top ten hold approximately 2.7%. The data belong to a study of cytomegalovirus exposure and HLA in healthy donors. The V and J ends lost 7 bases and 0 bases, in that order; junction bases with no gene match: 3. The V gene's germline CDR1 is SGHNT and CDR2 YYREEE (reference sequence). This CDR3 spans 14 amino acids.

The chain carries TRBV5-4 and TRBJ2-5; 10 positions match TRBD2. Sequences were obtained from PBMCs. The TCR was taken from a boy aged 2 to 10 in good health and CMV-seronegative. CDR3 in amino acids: CASWTSGYQETQYF. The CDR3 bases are TGTGCCAGCTGGACTAGCGGATACCAAGAGACCCAGTACTTC.